Described below is a single T cell receptor (beta chain) sequence and its context. This specimen comes from a study of CD8+CD57+ T cells in acquired aplastic anemia. The TCR beta profiling, which covered VDJ combination and CDR3 sequence, was carried out using genomic DNA as the template. TCRdb re-analysed the reads in MiXCR, keeping a single row per CDR3 protein. The sample holds just over 150,000 distinct CDR3 sequences; about 50% are singletons and the top ten take more than 30%. The CDR3 is 15 residues long. Looked up from germline, CDR1 is KGHDR and CDR2 is SFDVKD. Trimming shortened V by 3 bases and J by 5 bases, and 15 bases separated the two germline ends. For sequencing, patients were chosen who had shown expansion of CD8+CD57+ cells by flow cytometry.

Sequences were obtained from sorted CD4+, CD8+, or CD8+CD57+ T cells (not recorded which) from PBMCs. The chain couples TRBV24-1 to TRBJ2-5, with TRBD1 as a possible D gene (6 bases). This sequence was found in a human donor with aplastic anemia. The DNA of the CDR3 is TGTGCCACCAGTGATAACGACAGGTATGGGGAGACCCAGTACTTC. Its translation is CATSDNDRYGETQYF.